Following are 14 T cell receptor beta chains from one sample sequenced in a study of STAT5B mutations in CD4+ large granular lymphocyte leukemia. Assay used: immunoSEQ multiplex PCR; TCRdb lists only in-frame clones, some missing. The sample has more than 40,000 clones; approximately 84% are singletons. The sequencing input was CD4+ T cells from blood buffy coats. The source of these receptors is a human donor in good health.

V is TRBV4-2 and J is TRBJ1-2; 8 positions match TRBD1. From germline, CDR1 is LGHNA and CDR2 YNFKEQ. With V trimmed by 1 base and J by 5 bases, 6 bases remained unmatched. The CDR3 runs 15 residues. CDR3 sequence (DNA): TGTGCCAGCAGCCAAGGGTCAGGGGGCGTTTATGGCTACACCTTC. This encodes CASSQGSGGVYGYTF.

CDR3 DNA sequence: TGCGCCAGCAGCTCCGATGTCGGGGGCTCTGGAAACACCATATATTTT. Translation: CASSSDVGGSGNTIYF. This rearrangement joins TRBV5-1 to TRBJ1-3; TRBD1 is a possible D gene (5 bases). V lost 3 bases to trimming and J lost 0 bases, with 13 bases between them. Germline V gene lookup returns CDR1 SGHRS and CDR2 YFSETQ. The CDR3 contains 16 residues.

The rearrangement links TRBV29-1 to TRBJ2-7; maybe TRBD2 (5 bases). There are 14 residues in the CDR3. Germline CDR1 is SQVTM and CDR2 is ANQGSEA. Trimming cost V 5 bases and J 0 bases, with 14 bases left between them. The CDR3 region has the DNA TGCAGCGTTTATGGTGAGGGTAGCTCCTACGAGCAGTACTTC. Amino acids: CSVYGEGSSYEQYF.

As regards this clone: At the DNA level, this CDR3 is encoded by other sequences in the same sample as well. The rearrangement joins TRBV9 to TRBJ1-4; 9 bases align to TRBD1. Germline assignment: CDR1 SGDLS and CDR2 YYNGEE. This CDR3 spans 14 amino acids. Trimming cost V 4 bases and J 14 bases; bases outside gene matches: 12. As DNA, the CDR3 is TGTGCCAGCAGCTTGGGACAGGGTAGTGTTGGTCTGTTTTTT. Encoded protein: CASSLGQGSVGLFF.

V is TRBV7-3 and J is TRBJ2-5, with TRBD1 identical over 7 bases. There are 14 residues in the CDR3. V shed 5 bases, J shed 5 bases, and the junction held 8 bases outside the gene matches. CDR1 SGHTA and CDR2 FQGTGA come from the germline V gene. CDR3 residues: CASSPEPTGETQYF. CDR3 coding DNA: TGTGCCAGCAGCCCCGAGCCGACAGGGGAGACCCAGTACTTC.

The gene calls are TRBV29-1 and TRBJ2-1; weak D call: TRBD2 (7 bases). Germline-derived CDR1 and CDR2 are SQVTM and ANQGSEA. The V gene lost 5 bases and the J gene lost 1 base, with 18 bases spanning the gap. This CDR3 region has 16 residues. The CDR3 DNA reads TGCAGCGTTCGCGGGGTCGGGGGGCATTCCTACAATGAGCAGTTCTTC. This codes for CSVRGVGGHSYNEQFF.

The V gene is TRBV6-1, the J gene TRBJ1-1, with D perhaps TRBD1 (5 bases). The CDR3 has 13 amino acids. CDR1 and CDR2 (germline): MNHNS, SASEGT. V lost 1 base and J lost 8, with 11 bases in between. CDR3 coding DNA: TGTGCCAGCAGTGAAGTCGGGGGGGGAGAAGCTTTCTTT. Its protein product is CASSEVGGGEAFF.

The chain joins TRBV6-5 to TRBJ1-3, with D perhaps matching TRBD1 (6 bases). The length of the CDR3 is 11 residues. Germline assignment: CDR1 MNHEY and CDR2 SVGAGI. V lost 8 bases to trimming and J lost 7 bases, with 9 bases between them. The CDR3 spells CASLGGNTIYF. The DNA for the CDR3 is TGTGCCAGCCTAGGGGGGAACACCATATATTTT.

V is TRBV25-1 and J is TRBJ1-2; 9 bases map to TRBD1. The germline gives CDR1 MGHDK, CDR2 SYGVNS. V gave up 1 base and J gave up 2 bases; unmatched junction bases: 11. CDR3 length: 18 residues. CDR3 in amino acids: CASSESKGQGTVNYGYTF. The CDR3 DNA reads TGTGCCAGCAGTGAATCCAAGGGACAGGGAACTGTCAACTATGGCTACACCTTC.

The CDR3 sequence: CASTPGHEQYF. CDR3 sequence (DNA): TGTGCCAGCACCCCGGGCCACGAGCAGTACTTC. The rearrangement links TRBV7-2 to TRBJ2-7; D gene ambiguous. Deletions cut 7 bases from V and 5 bases from J, with 9 bases between. The CDR3 is 11 residues long. Germline V gene lookup returns CDR1 SGHTA and CDR2 FQGNSA.

The chain couples TRBV19 to TRBJ1-5; D call uncertain. This CDR3 contains 13 residues. Trimming shortened V by 5 bases and J by 6 bases, and 11 bases separated the two germline ends. Germline V gene data show CDR1 as LNHDA and CDR2 as SQIVND (reference sequence). This CDR3 is CASSGQTGQPQHF. The CDR3 bases are TGTGCCAGTAGTGGGCAGACGGGTCAGCCCCAGCATTTT.

The DNA for the CDR3 is TGTGCCTGGAGTGCCGGACAGGGGACCGGGGAGCTGTTTTTT. Amino acids: CAWSAGQGTGELFF. V usage is TRBV30 and J usage is TRBJ2-2, with TRBD1 matching over 9 bases. Germline CDR1 is GTSNPN and CDR2 is SVGIG (reference sequence). Trimming took 1 base from V and 5 from J; bases not matched to a gene: 2. The CDR3 totals 14 residues.

The gene calls are TRBV19 and TRBJ2-6; D is uncertain. The CDR3 is 15 residues long. CDR1 and CDR2 (germline): LNHDA, SQIVND (reference sequence). V shed 5 bases and J shed 0 bases, with 8 bases lying between them. CDR3 in DNA: TGTGCCAGTAGTGCGCAGTACTCTGGGGCCAACGTCCTGACTTTC. Its translation: CASSAQYSGANVLTF.

This clone came up a few times. The rearrangement joins TRBV11-3 to TRBJ2-7, with TRBD2 matching over 9 bases. Germline lookup yields CDR1 SGHNT and CDR2 YENEEA. The CDR3 loop spans 14 amino acids. The junction had 5 bases not matched to a gene; V was cut back by 5 bases and J by 3 bases. The CDR3 loop is CASSSSGSIYEQYF. CDR3 bases: TGTGCCAGCAGCAGTAGCGGGAGCATCTACGAGCAGTACTTC.